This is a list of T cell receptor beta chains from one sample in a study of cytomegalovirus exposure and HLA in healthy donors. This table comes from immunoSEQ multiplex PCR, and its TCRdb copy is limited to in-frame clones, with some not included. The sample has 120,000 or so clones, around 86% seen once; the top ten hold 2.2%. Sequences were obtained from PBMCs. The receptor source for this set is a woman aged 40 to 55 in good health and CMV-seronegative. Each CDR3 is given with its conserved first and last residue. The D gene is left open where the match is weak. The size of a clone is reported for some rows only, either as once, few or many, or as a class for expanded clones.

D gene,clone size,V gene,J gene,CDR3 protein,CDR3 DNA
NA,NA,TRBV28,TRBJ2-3,CASSSVQVRADTQYF,TGTGCCAGCAGTAGCGTACAGGTCAGGGCAGATACGCAGTATTTT
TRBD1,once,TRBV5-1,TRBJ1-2,CASSSGTGSGYTF,TGCGCCAGCAGTTCCGGGACAGGGAGTGGCTACACCTTC
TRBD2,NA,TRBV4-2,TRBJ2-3,CASSQEMTSGGKDTQYF,TGTGCCAGCAGCCAAGAAATGACTAGCGGGGGGAAGGATACGCAGTATTTT
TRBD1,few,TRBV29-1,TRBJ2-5,CSVVNRQGLQETQYF,TGCAGCGTTGTTAATCGACAGGGGCTACAAGAGACCCAGTACTTC
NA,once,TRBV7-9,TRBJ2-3,CASSLPSVDTQYF,TGTGCCAGCAGCTTACCTAGCGTAGATACGCAGTATTTT
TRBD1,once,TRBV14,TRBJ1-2,CASSHRSGTGGVYGYTF,TGTGCCAGCAGCCACCGCTCCGGGACAGGGGGCGTCTATGGCTACACCTTC
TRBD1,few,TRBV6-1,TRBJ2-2,CASTRQGTGELFF,TGTGCCAGCACCCGACAGGGAACCGGGGAGCTGTTTTTT
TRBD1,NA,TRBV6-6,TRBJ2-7,CASSYKGQGVDEQYF,TGTGCCAGCAGTTACAAGGGACAGGGTGTGGACGAGCAGTACTTC
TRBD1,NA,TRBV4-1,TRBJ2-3,CASSQDRGTDTQYF,TGCGCCAGCAGCCAGGACAGGGGAACAGATACGCAGTATTTT
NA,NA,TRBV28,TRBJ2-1,CASSSSGGRNEQFF,TGTGCCAGCAGTTCTTCAGGGGGGAGGAATGAGCAGTTCTTC
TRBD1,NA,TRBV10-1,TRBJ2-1,CASSEVGTGRQQFF,TGCGCCAGCAGTGAGGTGGGGACAGGCCGACAGCAGTTCTTC
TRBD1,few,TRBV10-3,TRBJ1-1,CAISESTGFGQGPFF,TGTGCCATCAGTGAGTCGACTGGGTTTGGACAGGGACCTTTCTTT
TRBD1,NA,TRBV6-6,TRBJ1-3,CASRGGPSGNTIYF,TGTGCCAGCCGAGGGGGCCCCTCTGGAAACACCATATATTTT
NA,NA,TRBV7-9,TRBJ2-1,CSSSLDRNSYNEQFF,TGTTCCAGCAGCTTAGACAGGAACTCCTACAATGAGCAGTTCTTC